The clone carrying this T cell receptor beta chain occurred a few times. Its antigen is not known. The CDR3 is 16 amino acids. Germline CDR1 reads SNHLY; CDR2 reads FYNNEI. The V segment lost 6 bases and the J segment 4 bases; nucleotides outside the gene matches: 8. The sample originates from a study of T-cell reconstitution after alpha-beta-depleted transplantation in children. Points from the study as a whole: The study reportedly traced alpha-beta T cells about two months after transplant to several hundred expanded graft clones. Surviving recipient T cells and thymic progenitors underlay high day-60 TCRbeta diversity in some patients.

Using unique molecular identifiers, the investigators prepared the TCRbeta library. TCRdb re-called the PCR reads through MiXCR, storing one row per CDR3 protein. This table holds hundreds of thousands of distinct CDR3 sequences, 15% to 20% found once. Sequenced here: PBMCs, mostly from graft donor cells, sampled 360 days after TCRalphabeta/CD19-depleted stem cell transplant. The TCR originated in a male patient between 5 and 17 years old who had a stem cell transplant for acute lymphoblastic leukemia, so the T cells may come from the graft donor. The V and J genes are TRBV2 and TRBJ2-1; TRBD2 agrees at 11 bases. CDR3 DNA: TGTGCCAGCAGCTCCCTTGGGACTAGCGGATACAATGAGCAGTTCTTC. This codes for CASSSLGTSGYNEQFF. Combining the CDR3 with reference TRBV2 and TRBJ2-1 gives the whole variable domain EPEVTQTPSHQVTQMGQEVILRCVPISNHLYFYWYRQILGQKVEFLVSFYNNEISEKSEIFDDQFSVERPDGSNFTLKIRSTKLEDSAMYFCASSSLGTSGYNEQFFGPGTRLTVL.